This T cell receptor (beta chain) was recorded in a study of cytomegalovirus exposure and HLA in healthy donors. Primers included in the PCR were 60 Vbeta and 13 Jbeta primers. TCRdb's copy holds only in-frame clones and misses some; the assay was immunoSEQ multiplex PCR. The sample includes roughly 130,000 clones, approximately 79% seen only once; the top ten take 2% to 2.5%. Sequencing input: PBMCs. The receptor was isolated from a man aged 30 to 39 in good health and CMV-seronegative.

CDR3 protein: CASSELPRGYYNEQFF. For the CDR3, the DNA is TGTGCCAGCAGTGAGCTCCCCAGGGGATACTACAATGAGCAGTTCTTC. The V gene is TRBV6-1, the J gene TRBJ2-1, with D maybe TRBD1 (6 bases). The CDR3 loop spans 16 amino acids. Germline V gene sequence: CDR1 MNHNS, CDR2 SASEGT. Deletions cut 3 bases from V and 3 bases from J, with 15 bases between.